These 5 T cell receptor beta chains share one sample of origin, sequenced in a study of cytomegalovirus exposure and HLA in healthy donors. The PCR ran on 60 Vbeta and 13 Jbeta primers. TCRdb's copy holds only in-frame clones and misses some; the assay was immunoSEQ multiplex PCR. Among 100,000 to 150,000 clones, 74% were seen once, and the ten largest hold 4%. The sequenced material came from PBMCs. These receptors were collected from a middle-aged man in good health and CMV-seropositive.

This clone has just one count. The chain links TRBV7-8 to TRBJ1-5, with unresolved D. The CDR3 is made up of 12 amino acids. Germline V gene sequence: CDR1 SGHVS, CDR2 FQNEAQ. The V gene lost 4 bases and the J gene lost 11 bases, with 12 bases spanning the gap. CDR3 sequence (DNA): TGTGCCAGCAGCTCCAACACTGGAGCCCAGCATTTT. This translates into CASSSNTGAQHF.

The V and J genes are TRBV7-9 and TRBJ1-1; D gene uncertain. This CDR3 has 13 residues. Trimming cost V 2 bases and J 2 bases, with 6 bases left between them. Germline CDR1 reads SEHNR; CDR2 reads FQNEAQ (reference sequence). This chain's CDR3 is CASSLPGNTEAFF. CDR3 in DNA: TGTGCCAGCAGCTTACCAGGAAACACTGAAGCTTTCTTT.

V is TRBV5-1 and J is TRBJ2-7, with a weak D call TRBD1 (5 bases). The CDR3 spans 15 residues. Germline CDR1 SGHRS, CDR2 YFSETQ. V was trimmed by 0 bases and J by 2 bases, leaving 12 bases between them. This chain's CDR3 is CASSLASVGAYEQYF. In DNA form, the CDR3 reads TGCGCCAGCAGCTTGGCCTCGGTAGGGGCCTACGAGCAGTACTTC.

A few counts support this clone. The chain couples TRBV7-9 to TRBJ2-1; possibly TRBD1 for D (6 bases). CDR1 is SEHNR, CDR2 FQNEAQ, per germline (reference sequence). The CDR3 has 12 amino acids. V was pared by 6 bases and J by 9 bases, with 12 bases between. The CDR3 spells CASRREGGEQFF. DNA for the CDR3: TGTGCCAGCAGACGAGAAGGGGGTGAGCAGTTCTTC.

In this sample, this clone turned up once. CDR3 region: CASSSGQQNTEAFF. Written as DNA, the CDR3 is TGTGCCAGCTCGTCGGGACAGCAGAACACTGAAGCTTTCTTT. The chain combines TRBV18 with TRBJ1-1; 7 positions agree with TRBD1. The V segment lost 6 bases and the J segment 1 base; nucleotides outside the gene matches: 5. Germline V CDR1 and CDR2: KGHSH, LQKENI. This CDR3 has 14 residues.